This T cell receptor beta chain was documented in a study of T-cell reconstitution after alpha-beta-depleted transplantation in children. Unique molecular identifiers featured in how the TCRbeta library was prepared. TCRdb independently ran MiXCR on the PCR reads; one entry per CDR3 protein. The sample lists about 610,000 distinct CDR3 sequences; approximately 30% were seen once. This CDR3 region has 15 residues. V trimming: 7 bases; J trimming: 3 bases; junction bases outside the gene matches: 8. Only a few counts were recorded for this clonotype. The chain combines TRBV12-3 or TRBV12-4 with TRBJ2-1; 8 nucleotides match TRBD2. The sequence was obtained from a boy under two years old with Wiskott-Aldrich syndrome, due to receive a stem cell transplant. This material consisted of PBMCs, taken before TCRalphabeta/CD19-depleted stem cell transplant. CDR3 in DNA: TGTGCCAGCACGATCGGGCTAGCGGGCTACAATGAGCAGTTCTTC. Translated: CASTIGLAGYNEQFF.